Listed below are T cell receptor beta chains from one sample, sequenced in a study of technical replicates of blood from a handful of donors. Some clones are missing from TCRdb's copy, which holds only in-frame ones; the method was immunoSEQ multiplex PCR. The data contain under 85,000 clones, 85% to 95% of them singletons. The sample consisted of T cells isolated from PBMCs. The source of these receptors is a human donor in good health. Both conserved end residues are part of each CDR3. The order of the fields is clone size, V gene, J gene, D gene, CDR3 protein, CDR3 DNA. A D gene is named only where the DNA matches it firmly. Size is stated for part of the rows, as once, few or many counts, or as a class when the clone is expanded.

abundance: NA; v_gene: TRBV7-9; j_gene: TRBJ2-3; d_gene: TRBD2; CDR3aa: CASSSRLAGGPHTQYF; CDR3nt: TGTGCCAGCAGCTCTCGACTAGCGGGAGGCCCACATACGCAGTATTTT
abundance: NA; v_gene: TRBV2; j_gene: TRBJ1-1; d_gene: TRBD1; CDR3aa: CASGRSGGTEAFF; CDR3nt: TGTGCCAGCGGCCGCTCAGGGGGCACTGAAGCTTTCTTT
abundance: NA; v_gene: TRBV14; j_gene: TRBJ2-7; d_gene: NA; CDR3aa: CASGRASYEQYF; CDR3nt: TGTGCCAGCGGCAGGGCAAGCTACGAGCAGTACTTC
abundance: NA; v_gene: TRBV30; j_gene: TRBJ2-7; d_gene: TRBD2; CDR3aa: CASGTSGLGYEQYF; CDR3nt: TGTGCCTCCGGGACTAGCGGGTTAGGTTACGAGCAGTACTTC
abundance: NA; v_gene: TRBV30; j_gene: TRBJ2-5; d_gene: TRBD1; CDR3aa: CAWSEQGATQYF; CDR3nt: TGTGCCTGGAGTGAACAGGGGGCAACCCAGTACTTC
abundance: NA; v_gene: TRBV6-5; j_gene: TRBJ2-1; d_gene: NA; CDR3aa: CASLQGNEQFF; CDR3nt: TGTGCCAGCCTACAGGGAAATGAGCAGTTCTTC
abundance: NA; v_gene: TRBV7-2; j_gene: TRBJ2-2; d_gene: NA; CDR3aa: CASSLVIGAGELFF; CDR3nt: TGTGCCAGCAGCTTAGTGATAGGGGCCGGGGAGCTGTTTTTT
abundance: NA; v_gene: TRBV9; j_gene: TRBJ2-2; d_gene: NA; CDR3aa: CASSVGPRDTGELFF; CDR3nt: TGTGCCAGCAGCGTAGGTCCGCGGGACACCGGGGAGCTGTTTTTT
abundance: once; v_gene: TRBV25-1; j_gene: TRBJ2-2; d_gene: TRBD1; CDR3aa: CASREDRGYTGELFF; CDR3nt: TGTGCCAGCAGAGAGGACAGGGGATACACCGGGGAGCTGTTTTTT
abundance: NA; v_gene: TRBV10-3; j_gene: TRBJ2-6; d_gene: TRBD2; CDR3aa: CAISDWTGGISGANVLTF; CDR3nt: TGTGCCATCAGTGACTGGACGGGAGGAATCTCTGGGGCCAACGTCCTGACTTTC
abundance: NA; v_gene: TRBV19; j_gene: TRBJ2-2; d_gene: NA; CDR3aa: CASQYTGELFF; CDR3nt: TGTGCCAGCCAGTACACCGGGGAGCTGTTTTTT
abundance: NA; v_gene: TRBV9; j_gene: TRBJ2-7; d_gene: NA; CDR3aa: CASSVGGLGGQYF; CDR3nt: TGTGCCAGCAGCGTAGGGGGACTGGGCGGGCAGTACTTC
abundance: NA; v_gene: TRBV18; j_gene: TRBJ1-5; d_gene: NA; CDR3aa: CASSDRTASGNQPQHF; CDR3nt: TGTGCCAGCTCAGATCGGACAGCTTCTGGGAATCAGCCCCAGCATTTT
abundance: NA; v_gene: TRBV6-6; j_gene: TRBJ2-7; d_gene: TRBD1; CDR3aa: CASRAGTGSSYEQYF; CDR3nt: TGTGCCAGCAGAGCCGGGACAGGGAGCTCCTACGAGCAGTACTTC
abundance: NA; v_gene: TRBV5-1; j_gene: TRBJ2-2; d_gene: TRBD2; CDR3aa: CASAGTSAGGELFF; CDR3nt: TGCGCCAGCGCCGGGACTAGCGCGGGCGGGGAGCTGTTTTTT
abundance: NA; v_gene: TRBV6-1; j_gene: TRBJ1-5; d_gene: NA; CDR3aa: CASSERWTPNQPQHF; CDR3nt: TGTGCCAGCAGTGAACGGTGGACACCTAATCAGCCCCAGCATTTT
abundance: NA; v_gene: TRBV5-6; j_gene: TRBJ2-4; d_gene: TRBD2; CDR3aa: CASSTGLAGNIQYF; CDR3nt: TGTGCCAGCAGCACGGGACTAGCGGGAAACATTCAGTACTTC
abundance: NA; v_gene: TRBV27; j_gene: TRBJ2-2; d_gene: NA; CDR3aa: CASRWGANTGELFF; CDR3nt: TGTGCCAGCAGATGGGGGGCGAACACCGGGGAGCTGTTTTTT
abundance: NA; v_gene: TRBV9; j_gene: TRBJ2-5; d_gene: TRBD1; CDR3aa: CASSATGVGETQYF; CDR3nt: TGTGCCAGCAGCGCGACAGGGGTAGGAGAGACCCAGTACTTC
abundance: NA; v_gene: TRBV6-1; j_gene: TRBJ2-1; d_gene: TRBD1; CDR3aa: CASSETGDRNNEQFF; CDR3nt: TGTGCCAGCAGTGAAACAGGGGATAGAAACAATGAGCAGTTCTTC
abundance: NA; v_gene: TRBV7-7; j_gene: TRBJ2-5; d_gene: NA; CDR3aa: CASSSNLEETQYF; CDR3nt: TGTGCCAGCAGCTCAAACTTGGAAGAGACCCAGTACTTC
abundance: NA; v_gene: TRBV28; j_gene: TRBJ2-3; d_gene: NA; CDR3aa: CASSFQGRTDTQYF; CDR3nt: TGTGCCAGCAGTTTTCAGGGGAGAACAGATACGCAGTATTTT
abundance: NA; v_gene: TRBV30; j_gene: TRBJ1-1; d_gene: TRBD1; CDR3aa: CAWSGGTGFFLNTEAFF; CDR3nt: TGTGCCTGGAGTGGGGGGACAGGGTTTTTTTTGAACACTGAAGCTTTCTTT
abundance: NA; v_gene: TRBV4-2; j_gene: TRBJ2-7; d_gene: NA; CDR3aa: CASSQELGNLGYEQYF; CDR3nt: TGTGCCAGCAGCCAAGAACTCGGGAACTTGGGTTACGAGCAGTACTTC
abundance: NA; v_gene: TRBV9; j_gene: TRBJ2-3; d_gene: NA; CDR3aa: CASSVAAGLSTDTQYF; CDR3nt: TGTGCCAGCAGCGTAGCGGCGGGCCTCAGCACAGATACGCAGTATTTT
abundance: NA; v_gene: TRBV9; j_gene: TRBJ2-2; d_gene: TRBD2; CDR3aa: CASSAGTSGSPGELFF; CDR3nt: TGTGCCAGCAGCGCCGGGACTAGCGGGAGCCCCGGGGAGCTGTTTTTT
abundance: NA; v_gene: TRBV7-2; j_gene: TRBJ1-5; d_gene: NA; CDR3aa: CASSLSRLNSNQPQHF; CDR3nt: TGTGCCAGCAGCTTGTCTAGGCTCAATAGCAATCAGCCCCAGCATTTT
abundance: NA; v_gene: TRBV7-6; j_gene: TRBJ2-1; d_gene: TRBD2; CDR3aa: CASSLVTSGTVGNEQFF; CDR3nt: TGTGCCAGCAGCTTAGTGACTAGCGGGACGGTAGGCAATGAGCAGTTCTTC
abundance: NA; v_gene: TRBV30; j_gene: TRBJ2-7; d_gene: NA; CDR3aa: CAWSEPQAGYEQYF; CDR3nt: TGTGCCTGGAGCGAACCCCAAGCCGGCTACGAGCAGTACTTC
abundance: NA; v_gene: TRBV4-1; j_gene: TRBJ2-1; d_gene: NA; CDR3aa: CASSHVNLVYYNEQFF; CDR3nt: TGCGCCAGCAGCCATGTTAATTTGGTCTATTACAATGAGCAGTTCTTC
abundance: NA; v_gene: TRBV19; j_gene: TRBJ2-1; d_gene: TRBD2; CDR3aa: CASNWREGLNEQFF; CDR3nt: TGTGCCAGTAACTGGCGGGAGGGCCTTAATGAGCAGTTCTTC
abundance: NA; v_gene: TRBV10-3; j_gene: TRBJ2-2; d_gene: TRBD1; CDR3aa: CATWDRLKNTGELFF; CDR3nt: TGTGCCACTTGGGACAGGCTAAAAAATACCGGGGAGCTGTTTTTT
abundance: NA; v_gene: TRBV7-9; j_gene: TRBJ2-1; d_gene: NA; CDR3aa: CASSSASANEQFF; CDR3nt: TGTGCCAGCAGCTCCGCTAGCGCCAATGAGCAGTTCTTC
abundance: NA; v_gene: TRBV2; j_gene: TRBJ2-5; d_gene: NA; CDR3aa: CASPPPGFGETQYF; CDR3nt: TGTGCCAGCCCACCTCCAGGGTTCGGAGAGACCCAGTACTTC
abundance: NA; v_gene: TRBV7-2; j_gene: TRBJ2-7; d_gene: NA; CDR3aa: CASSLGGYSYEQYF; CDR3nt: TGTGCCAGCAGCTTAGGAGGGTATTCCTACGAGCAGTACTTC
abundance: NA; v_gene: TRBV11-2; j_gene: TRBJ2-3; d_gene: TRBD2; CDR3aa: CASSLSSGSIPDTQYF; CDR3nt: TGTGCCAGCAGCCTATCCAGCGGGAGTATCCCAGATACGCAGTATTTT
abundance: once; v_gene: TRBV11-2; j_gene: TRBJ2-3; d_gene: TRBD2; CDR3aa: CASSLDPSREGGGTQYF; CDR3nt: TGTGCCAGCAGCTTAGATCCTTCCCGGGAGGGAGGTGGGACGCAGTATTTT